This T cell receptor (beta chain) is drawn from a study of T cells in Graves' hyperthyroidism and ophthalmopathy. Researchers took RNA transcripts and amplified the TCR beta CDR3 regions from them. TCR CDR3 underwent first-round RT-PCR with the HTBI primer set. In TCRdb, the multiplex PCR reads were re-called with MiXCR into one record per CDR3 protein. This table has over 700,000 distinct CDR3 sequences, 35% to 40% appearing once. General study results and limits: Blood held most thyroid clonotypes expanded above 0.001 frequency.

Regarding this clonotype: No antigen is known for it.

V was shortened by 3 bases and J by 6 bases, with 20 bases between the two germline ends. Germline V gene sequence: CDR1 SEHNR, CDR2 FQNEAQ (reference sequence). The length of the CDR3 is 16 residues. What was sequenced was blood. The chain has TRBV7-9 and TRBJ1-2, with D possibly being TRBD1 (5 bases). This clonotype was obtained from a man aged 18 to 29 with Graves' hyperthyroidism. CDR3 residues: CASSFLESGGKNGYTF. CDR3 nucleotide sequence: TGTGCCAGCAGCTTCTTGGAATCCGGGGGGAAGAATGGCTACACCTTC.